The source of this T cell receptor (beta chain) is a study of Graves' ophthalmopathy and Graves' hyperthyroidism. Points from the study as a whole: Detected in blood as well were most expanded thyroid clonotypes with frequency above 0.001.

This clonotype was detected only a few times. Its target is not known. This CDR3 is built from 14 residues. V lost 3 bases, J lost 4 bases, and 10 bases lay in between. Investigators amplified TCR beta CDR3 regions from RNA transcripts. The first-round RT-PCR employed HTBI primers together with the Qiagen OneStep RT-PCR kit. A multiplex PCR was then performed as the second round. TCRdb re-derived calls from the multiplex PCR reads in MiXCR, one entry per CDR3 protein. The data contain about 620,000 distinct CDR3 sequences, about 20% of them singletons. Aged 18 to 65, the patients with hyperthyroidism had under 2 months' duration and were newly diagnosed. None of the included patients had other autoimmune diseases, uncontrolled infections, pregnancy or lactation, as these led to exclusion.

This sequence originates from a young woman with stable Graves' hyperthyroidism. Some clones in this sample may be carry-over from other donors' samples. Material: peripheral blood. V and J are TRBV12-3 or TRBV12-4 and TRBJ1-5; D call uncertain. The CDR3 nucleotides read TGTGCCAGCAGTTTTAATTTAGGGAATCAGCCCCAGCATTTT. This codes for CASSFNLGNQPQHF.